This TCR beta chain stems from a study of blood T cell repertoires in COVID-19. Across the study: Acute-phase and convalescent COVID-19 samples originated in the United States, Italy and Spain. Sample material is recorded as cDNA or gDNA derived from T cells, B-cell-depleted T cells, or PBMCs.

Germline-derived CDR1 and CDR2 are LNHDA and SQIVND (reference sequence). Trimming pared 5 bases from V and 5 bases from J, leaving 15 bases between. This CDR3 has 14 amino acids. Source study methods: Reference gene primer amplification yielded estimated nucleated cell counts. Sequenced by immunoSEQ multiplex PCR; TCRdb stores in-frame clones only, minus some. Clone size and V and J calls were adopted from that table, with D and trimming inferred from the DNA. The table includes 88,000 or so clones, more than 65% detected once. The sequenced material came from peripheral blood. This rearrangement joins TRBV19 to TRBJ2-5, with D maybe TRBD1 (5 bases). This receptor was taken from a man older than 75 with acute or convalescent COVID-19. CDR3: CASSLDKSRETQYF. The CDR3 region has the DNA TGTGCCAGTAGTTTGGACAAATCGCGGGAGACCCAGTACTTC. The full variable domain, in which reference TRBV19 and TRBJ2-5 provide the parts outside the CDR3, is DGGITQSPKYLFRKEGQNVTLSCEQNLNHDAMYWYRQDPGQGLRLIYYSQIVNDFQKGDIAEGYSVSREKKESFPLTVTSAQKNPTAFYLCASSLDKSRETQYFGPGTRLLVL.